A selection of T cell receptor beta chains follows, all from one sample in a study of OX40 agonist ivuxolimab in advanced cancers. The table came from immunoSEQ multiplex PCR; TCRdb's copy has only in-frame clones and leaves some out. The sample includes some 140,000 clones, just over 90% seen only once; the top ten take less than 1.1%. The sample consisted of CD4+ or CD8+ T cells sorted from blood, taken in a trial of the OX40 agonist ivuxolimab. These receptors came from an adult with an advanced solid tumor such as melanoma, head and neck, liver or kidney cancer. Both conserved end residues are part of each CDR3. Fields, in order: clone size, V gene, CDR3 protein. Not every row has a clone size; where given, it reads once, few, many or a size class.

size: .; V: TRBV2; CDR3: CASSEVVRGGEQFF
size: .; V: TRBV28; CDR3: CASSTGVRTDTQYF
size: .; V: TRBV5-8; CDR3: CASSPDHTGELFF
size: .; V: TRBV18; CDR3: CASSRAGTQPGTEAFF
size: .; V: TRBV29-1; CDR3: CSVGTVSYEQYF
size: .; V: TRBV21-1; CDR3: CASRTGGKAGNEQFF
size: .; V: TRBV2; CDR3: CASTQNTGELFF
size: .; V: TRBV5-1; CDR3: CASSLGQGATGELFF
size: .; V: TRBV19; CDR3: CASSYSESSYEQYF
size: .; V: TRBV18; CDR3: CASSATGTHQTWSNEKLFF
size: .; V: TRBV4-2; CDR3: CASSQAGQEIYGYTF
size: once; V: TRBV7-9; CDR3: CASSAGQGSYNEQFF
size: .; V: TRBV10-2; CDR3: CASSETATYEQYF
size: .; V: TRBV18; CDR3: CASSPVLAGNTGELFF
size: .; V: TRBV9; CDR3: CASSVGASGSYEQFF
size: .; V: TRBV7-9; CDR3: CASSPQGSMNTEAFF
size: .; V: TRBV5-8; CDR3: CASSSLGQTYEQYF
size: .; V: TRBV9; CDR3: CASSVGVMNTEAFF
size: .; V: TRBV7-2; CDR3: CASSRDPNSGNTIYF
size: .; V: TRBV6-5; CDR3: CASTSPGQGLYGYTF
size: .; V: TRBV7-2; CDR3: CASSSIDRAETQYF
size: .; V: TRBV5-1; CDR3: CASSQQANSGNTIYF
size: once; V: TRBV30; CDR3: CARRRGNTEAFF
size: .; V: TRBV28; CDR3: CASSFGDREFGGYTF